This TCR beta chain was captured by sequencing in a study of shared clonotypes between healthy human individuals. Study results and limitations: Memory subsets generally showed lower estimated richness than naive subsets.

CD4+ cells were split into CD45RA+ naive and CD45RA-negative memory subsets. The CDR3 sequence is 17 residues long. Germline V gene lookup returns CDR1 SGHTA and CDR2 FQGNSA. The trim removed 6 bases at V and 0 bases at J, leaving 6 bases unmatched. Note on this clone: Its matching antigen is unknown.

TCRdb's table, derived via immunoSEQ multiplex PCR, lists solely in-frame clones and lacks some. This table holds almost 750,000 clones, roughly 72% found once. This clonotype was obtained from a woman aged 30 to 39 in good health. The source material was memory CD4+ T cells sorted from blood. The subset denotes: CD45RA-negative fraction. The chain links TRBV7-2 to TRBJ2-3; 13 bases map to TRBD2. The CDR3 reads CASSRTSGGLSTDTQYF. The CDR3 DNA reads as TGTGCCAGCAGTCGGACTAGCGGGGGACTAAGCACAGATACGCAGTATTTT.